These 27 T cell receptor beta chains share one sample of origin, sequenced in a study of blood T cell repertoires in COVID-19. Assay: immunoSEQ multiplex PCR; the TCRdb copy retains only in-frame clones and omits some. The sample consists of 120,000 or so clones, roughly three quarters of them appearing once. Sequenced material: peripheral blood. These receptors were taken from a man in his forties or fifties with active or convalescent COVID-19.

This chain connects TRBV7-2 to TRBJ1-6; no reliable D call. The CDR3 extends over 17 amino acids. Trimming shortened V by 1 base and J by 3 bases, and 13 bases separated the two germline ends. Germline loops: CDR1 SGHTA, CDR2 FQGNSA. The CDR3: CASSLDVSNFYNSPLHF. DNA of the CDR3: TGTGCCAGCAGCTTAGATGTGTCAAATTTCTATAATTCACCCCTCCACTTT. Drawing the rest from reference TRBV7-2 and TRBJ1-6, the complete variable domain is GAGVSQSPSNKVTEKGKDVELRCDPISGHTALYWYRQSLGQGLEFLIYFQGNSAPDKSGLPSDRFSAERTGGSVSTLTIQRTQQEDSAVYLCASSLDVSNFYNSPLHFGNGTRLTVT.

The chain combines TRBV6-6 with TRBJ2-1; TRBD2 matches at 14 bases. Germline V gene sequence: CDR1 MNHNY, CDR2 SVGAGI (reference sequence). The V gene end was trimmed by 5 bases and the J gene end by 7 bases; junction bases not matched to a gene: 10. The CDR3 covers 17 residues. Here the CDR3 reads CASSPGLAGEGGNEQFF. The CDR3 DNA is TGTGCCAGCAGTCCGGGACTAGCGGGAGAAGGGGGAAATGAGCAGTTCTTC.

This chain links TRBV9 with TRBJ1-2, with D perhaps TRBD1 (5 bases). The CDR3 loop spans 15 amino acids. Germline CDR1 SGDLS, CDR2 YYNGEE. V dropped 0 bases and J dropped 4 bases, with 13 bases sitting between them. CDR3 loop: CASSVEPQGGYGYTF. The CDR3 DNA is TGTGCCAGCAGCGTAGAACCCCAGGGTGGCTATGGCTACACCTTC.

CDR3 in amino acids: CASGLGQSKNIQYF. CDR3 in DNA: TGTGCTAGTGGTCTGGGACAGAGCAAAAACATTCAGTACTTC. The chain recombines TRBV12-5 with TRBJ2-4; 7 positions match TRBD1. Germline CDR1 LGHNT, CDR2 FRNRAP. With V trimmed by 5 bases and J by 3 bases, 4 bases remained unmatched. CDR3 length equals 14 residues.

The V gene is TRBV29-1, the J gene TRBJ2-3; 9 nucleotides line up with TRBD1. This CDR3 has 16 residues. J gave up 3 bases and V 8 bases, and 15 bases lay outside the gene matches. The germline V gene encodes CDR1 SQVTM and CDR2 ANQGSEA. The CDR3 is CSPRTRRQGETDTQYF. The CDR3 nucleotides are TGCAGCCCTAGGACCCGGAGACAGGGGGAGACAGATACGCAGTATTTT.

The genes are TRBV21-1 and TRBJ2-1; TRBD1, the table's D call, lacks a check against the DNA. TRBV21-1 is shown as a pseudogene. The CDR3 extends over 12 amino acids. In DNA, the CDR3 is TGTGCCAGCCCCCACAGATACAATGAGCAGTTCTTC. It is translated as CASPHRYNEQFF.

V usage is TRBV19 and J usage is TRBJ1-1; 8 bases are shared with TRBD1. This CDR3 comprises 15 residues. Losses at the gene ends were 7 bases for V and 4 bases for J; bases not matched to a gene: 11. Germline-derived CDR1 and CDR2 are LNHDA and SQIVND (reference sequence). Here the CDR3 reads CASITRSTGATEAFF. In DNA form, the CDR3 reads TGTGCCAGTATAACCCGGTCGACAGGGGCCACTGAAGCTTTCTTT. Full variable domain (outside the CDR3, taken from reference TRBV19 and TRBJ1-1): DGGITQSPKYLFRKEGQNVTLSCEQNLNHDAMYWYRQDPGQGLRLIYYSQIVNDFQKGDIAEGYSVSREKKESFPLTVTSAQKNPTAFYLCASITRSTGATEAFFGQGTRLTVV.

The V and J genes are TRBV7-2 and TRBJ2-4; 11 bases are a match to TRBD1. Trimming cost V 4 bases and J 8 bases; bases outside gene matches: 1. Germline-derived CDR1 and CDR2 are SGHTA and FQGNSA. This CDR3 has 13 amino acids. The CDR3 DNA is TGTGCCAGCAGCTGGGACAGGGGGGACATTCAGTACTTC. It codes for CASSWDRGDIQYF.

The V call is TRBV6-2 or TRBV6-3, the J call TRBJ2-3, with D maybe TRBD2 (6 bases). V was pared by 6 bases and J by 4 bases, with 14 bases between. This CDR3 contains 14 residues. Germline CDR1 is MNHEY and CDR2 is SVGEGT. DNA of the CDR3: TGTGCCAGCAGCCCCGGGACTGGCTCAGATACGCAGTATTTT. This encodes CASSPGTGSDTQYF.

The chain recombines TRBV3-1 (or the pseudogene TRBV3-2) with TRBJ1-1; possibly TRBD1 for D (5 bases). Per germline, CDR1 LGHDT and CDR2 YNNKEL (reference sequence). V shed 2 bases and J shed 4 bases, with 11 bases lying between them. The length of the CDR3 is 14 residues. The CDR3 is CASSQLGGSTEAFF. In nucleotides, the CDR3 is TGTGCCAGCAGCCAACTCGGGGGTAGCACTGAAGCTTTCTTT.

This clone showed up just once. This rearrangement joins TRBV19 to TRBJ1-2; D may be TRBD1 (5 bases). Germline CDR1 LNHDA, CDR2 SQIVND (reference sequence). The germline V and J ends were trimmed by 6 bases and 8 bases, with 19 bases remaining between them. The CDR3 totals 14 residues. CDR3 nucleotide sequence: TGTGCCAGTAGGGACTCCGGGACTCACCACGGCTACACCTTC. This encodes CASRDSGTHHGYTF.

The J gene is TRBJ2-1, the V gene TRBV7-6, with 7 bases aligning to TRBD1. The germline CDR1 and CDR2 sequences are SGHVS and FNYEAQ. The V segment lost 1 base and the J segment 12 bases; nucleotides outside the gene matches: 0. This CDR3 has 11 residues. Written as DNA, the CDR3 is TGTGCCAGCAGCTTAGACAGGGGGCAGTTCTTC. Its protein product is CASSLDRGQFF.

V and J are TRBV25-1 and TRBJ2-2, with 10 bases aligning to TRBD2. Germline lookup yields CDR1 MGHDK and CDR2 SYGVNS. CDR3 length equals 13 residues. With 8 bases clipped from V and 4 bases from J, the junction kept 1 base outside the gene matches. The CDR3 DNA is TGTGCCAGCGGACTAGCGGTCACCGGGGAGCTGTTTTTT. Amino acids: CASGLAVTGELFF.

With respect to this clone: The same CDR3 also results from other DNA sequences found in this sample. The chain joins TRBV4-1 to TRBJ1-5; 9 nucleotides align to TRBD1. This CDR3 has 16 amino acids. Germline CDR1 is MGHRA and CDR2 is YSYEKL. With V trimmed by 0 bases and J by 5 bases, 5 bases remained unmatched. CDR3 nucleotide sequence: TGCGCCAGCAGCCAAGATCCCGGACAGGGGTATCAGCCCCAGCATTTT. It specifies CASSQDPGQGYQPQHF.

V usage is TRBV5-1 and J usage is TRBJ1-1; D unclear. V was clipped by 0 bases and J by 1 base, with 10 bases between them. The CDR3 sequence is 15 residues long. Germline CDR1 and CDR2: SGHRS and YFSETQ. In DNA, the CDR3 is TGCGCCAGCAGCTTGGTGGGAGGGCAGAACACTGAAGCTTTCTTT. Protein sequence: CASSLVGGQNTEAFF.

This clone was seen a few times. J is TRBJ2-7 and V is TRBV11-3, with 7 nucleotides matching TRBD2. J was trimmed by 7 bases and V by 5 bases; bases with no gene match: 17. CDR1 SGHNT and CDR2 YENEEA come from the germline V gene. The CDR3 sequence is 16 residues long. The CDR3 nucleotides are TGTGCCAGCAGCATGGGAGGGGCGGGCCCTCTGAGGGAGCAGTACTTC. This gives the protein CASSMGGAGPLREQYF.

V gene TRBV25-1 combines with J gene TRBJ1-4; 11 positions match TRBD1. The CDR3 runs 15 residues. J lost 8 bases, V lost 3 bases, and 5 bases had no gene match. The germline V gene encodes CDR1 MGHDK and CDR2 SYGVNS. The CDR3: CASSDPGQGGEKLFF. CDR3 DNA sequence: TGTGCCAGCAGTGACCCGGGACAGGGGGGAGAAAAACTGTTTTTT. Together with reference TRBV25-1 and TRBJ1-4, the CDR3 gives the full variable domain: EADIYQTPRYLVIGTGKKITLECSQTMGHDKMYWYQQDPGMELHLIHYSYGVNSTEKGDLSSESTVSRIRTEHFPLTLESARPSHTSQYLCASSDPGQGGEKLFFGSGTQLSVL.

This rearrangement joins TRBV3-1 (or the pseudogene TRBV3-2) to TRBJ2-1, with 8 bases that match TRBD1. Trimming at V came to 4 bases and at J to 6 bases, leaving 2 bases not matched to a gene. The CDR3 consists of 13 residues. CDR1 is LGHDT, CDR2 YNNKEL, per germline (reference sequence). CDR3 nucleotide sequence: TGTGCCAGCAGCCCCGACAGGGGCAATGAGCAGTTCTTC. It yields the protein CASSPDRGNEQFF.

The CDR3 nucleotides are TGTGCCAGCAGCGTAGGACTTTTAAATCACGGGGAGCTGTTTTTT. Translation: CASSVGLLNHGELFF. The genes are TRBV9 and TRBJ2-2; D unclear. V shed 0 bases and J shed 7 bases, with 13 bases lying between them. Germline V gene sequence: CDR1 SGDLS, CDR2 YYNGEE. CDR3 length: 15 amino acids.

The sample holds a few counts of this clone. The rearrangement links TRBV6-2 or TRBV6-3 to TRBJ2-7, with 8 bases fitting TRBD1. The CDR3 is 16 amino acids. V lost 0 bases, J lost 6 bases, and 10 bases stayed unmatched. The germline gives CDR1 MNHEY, CDR2 SVGEGT. The CDR3 here is CASSYSHGQGFLEQYF. The CDR3 DNA follows: TGTGCCAGCAGTTACTCTCACGGACAGGGCTTTCTCGAGCAGTACTTC.

This clone was seen a single time. This CDR3 is CASSLNNYGYTF. CDR3 coding DNA: TGCGCCAGCAGCCTTAATAACTATGGCTACACCTTC. The chain links TRBV5-1 to TRBJ1-2; D remains unclear. Germline assignment: CDR1 SGHRS and CDR2 YFSETQ. V shed 4 bases and J shed 1 base, with 5 bases lying between them. This CDR3 spans 12 amino acids.

The chain recombines TRBV27 with TRBJ1-4, with D perhaps TRBD1 (6 bases). Germline CDR1 and CDR2: MNHEY and SMNVEV (reference sequence). This CDR3 has 14 residues. V lost 2 bases and J 7 bases, leaving 11 bases between the germline ends. The DNA for the CDR3 is TGTGCCAGCAGTTTAGGGGGCGCAATTGAAAAACTGTTTTTT. Residues: CASSLGGAIEKLFF. The whole variable domain, filled in from reference TRBV27 and TRBJ1-4, reads EAQVTQNPRYLITVTGKKLTVTCSQNMNHEYMSWYRQDPGLGLRQIYYSMNVEVTDKGDVPEGYKVSRKEKRNFPLILESPSPNQTSLYFCASSLGGAIEKLFFGSGTQLSVL.

This clone showed up just a few times. The V and J genes are TRBV5-1 and TRBJ1-4; D is uncertain. Germline lookup yields CDR1 SGHRS and CDR2 YFSETQ. This CDR3 has 15 residues. Trimming took 2 bases from V and 8 from J, leaving 16 bases between them. This CDR3 is CASSFSTPYREKLFF. Here the CDR3 DNA reads TGCGCCAGCAGCTTTTCTACCCCGTATCGAGAAAAACTGTTTTTT.

The chain employs TRBV24-1 and TRBJ1-4, with D perhaps TRBD1 (6 bases). This CDR3 contains 17 residues. Looked up from germline, CDR1 is KGHDR and CDR2 is SFDVKD. V lost 2 bases to trimming and J lost 1 base, with 13 bases between them. The CDR3 loop is CATSDYRDTETNEKLFF. CDR3 DNA sequence: TGTGCCACCAGTGATTACCGGGACACAGAAACTAATGAAAAACTGTTTTTT.

On this clone itself: The same CDR3 can be traced to other DNA sequences in this sample. The genes are TRBV18 and TRBJ1-1; D not certain. This CDR3 comprises 13 residues. The V end was cut by 6 bases, the J end by 0 bases, with 8 bases between. Germline V gene lookup returns CDR1 KGHSH and CDR2 LQKENI. This CDR3 is CASSAGVNTEAFF. CDR3 nucleotide sequence: TGTGCCAGCTCCGCGGGCGTGAACACTGAAGCTTTCTTT.

In this sample, this clone turned up once. V usage is TRBV19 and J usage is TRBJ1-1, with a possible D match to TRBD1 (6 bases). V shed 5 bases and J shed 0 bases, with 10 bases lying between them. The CDR3 spans 14 residues. The germline CDR1 and CDR2 sequences are LNHDA and SQIVND (reference sequence). The CDR3 DNA reads TGTGCCAGTAGTGTCAAGGGGGTGAACACTGAAGCTTTCTTT. It specifies CASSVKGVNTEAFF.

In this sample, this clone turned up a few times. This rearrangement joins TRBV12-5 to TRBJ2-7; TRBD1 is a possible D gene (6 bases). The germline V gene encodes CDR1 LGHNT and CDR2 FRNRAP. Trimming removed 5 bases at V and 3 bases at J, with 11 bases between. There are 13 residues in the CDR3. The CDR3 DNA sequence: TGTGCTAGTGGTGCCGGACAGAGCTACGAGCAGTACTTC. Translation: CASGAGQSYEQYF.